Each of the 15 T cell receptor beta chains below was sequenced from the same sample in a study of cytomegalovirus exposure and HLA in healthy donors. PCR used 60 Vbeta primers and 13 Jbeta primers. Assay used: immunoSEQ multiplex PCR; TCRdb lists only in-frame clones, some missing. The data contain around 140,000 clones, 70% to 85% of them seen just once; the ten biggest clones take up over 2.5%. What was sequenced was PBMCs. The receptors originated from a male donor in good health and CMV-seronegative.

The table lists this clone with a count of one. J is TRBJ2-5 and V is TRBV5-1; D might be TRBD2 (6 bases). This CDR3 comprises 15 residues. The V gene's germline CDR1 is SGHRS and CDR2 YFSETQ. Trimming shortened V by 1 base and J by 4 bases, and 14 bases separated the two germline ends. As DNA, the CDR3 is TGCGCCAGCAGCTTGTCCGGGAGTGAAGGAGAGACCCAGTACTTC. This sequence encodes CASSLSGSEGETQYF.

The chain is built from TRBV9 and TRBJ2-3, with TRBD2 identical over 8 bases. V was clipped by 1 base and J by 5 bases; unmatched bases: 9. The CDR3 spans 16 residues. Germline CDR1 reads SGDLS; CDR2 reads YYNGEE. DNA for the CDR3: TGTGCCAGCAGCGTAAGTGGCGGGGGGCATAGAGATACGCAGTATTTT. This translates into CASSVSGGGHRDTQYF.

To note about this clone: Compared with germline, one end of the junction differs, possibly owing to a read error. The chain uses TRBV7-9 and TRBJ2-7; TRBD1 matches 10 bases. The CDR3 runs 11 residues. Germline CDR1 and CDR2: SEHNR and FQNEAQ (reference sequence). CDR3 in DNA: TGCGGGACAGGGGAGCCCTACGAGCAGTACTTC. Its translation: CGTGEPYEQYF.

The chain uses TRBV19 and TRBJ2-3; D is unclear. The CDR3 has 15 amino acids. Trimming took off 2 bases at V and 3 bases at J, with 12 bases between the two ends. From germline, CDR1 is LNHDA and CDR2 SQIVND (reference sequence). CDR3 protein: CASSITGPGTDTQYF. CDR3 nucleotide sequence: TGTGCCAGTAGTATAACCGGCCCCGGGACAGATACGCAGTATTTT. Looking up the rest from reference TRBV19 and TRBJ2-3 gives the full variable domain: DGGITQSPKYLFRKEGQNVTLSCEQNLNHDAMYWYRQDPGQGLRLIYYSQIVNDFQKGDIAEGYSVSREKKESFPLTVTSAQKNPTAFYLCASSITGPGTDTQYFGPGTRLTVL.

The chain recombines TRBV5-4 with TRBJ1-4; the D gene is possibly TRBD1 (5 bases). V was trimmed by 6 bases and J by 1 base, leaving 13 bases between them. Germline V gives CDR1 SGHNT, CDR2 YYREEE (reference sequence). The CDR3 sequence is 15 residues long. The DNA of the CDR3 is TGTGCCAGCAAGGACACCACACAAACTAATGAAAAACTGTTTTTT. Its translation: CASKDTTQTNEKLFF.

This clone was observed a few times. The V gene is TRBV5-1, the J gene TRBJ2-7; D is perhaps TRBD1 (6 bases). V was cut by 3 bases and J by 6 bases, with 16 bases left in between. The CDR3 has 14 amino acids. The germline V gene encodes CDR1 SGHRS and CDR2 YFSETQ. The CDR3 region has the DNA TGCGCCAGCAGCTCAGGACAGACTCGAAGCGAGCAGTACTTC. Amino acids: CASSSGQTRSEQYF.

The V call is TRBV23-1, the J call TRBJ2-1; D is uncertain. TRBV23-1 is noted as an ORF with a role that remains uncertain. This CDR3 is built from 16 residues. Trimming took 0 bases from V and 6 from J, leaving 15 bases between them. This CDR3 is CASSQSPPKTSNEQFF. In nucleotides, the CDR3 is TGCGCCAGCAGTCAATCACCTCCCAAGACTTCCAATGAGCAGTTCTTC.

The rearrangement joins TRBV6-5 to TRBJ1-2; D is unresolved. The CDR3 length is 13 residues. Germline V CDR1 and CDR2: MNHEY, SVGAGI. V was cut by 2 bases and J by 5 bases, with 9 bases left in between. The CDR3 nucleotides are TGTGCCAGCAGTTACGACACAGATTATGGCTACACCTTC. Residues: CASSYDTDYGYTF.

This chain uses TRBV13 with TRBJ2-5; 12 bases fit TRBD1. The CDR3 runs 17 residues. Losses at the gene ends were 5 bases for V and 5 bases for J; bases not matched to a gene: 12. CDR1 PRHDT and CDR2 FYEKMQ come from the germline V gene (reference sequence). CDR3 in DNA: TGTGCCAGCAGCCCAACCGGGACAGGGGGCGCGGGGGAGACCCAGTACTTC. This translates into CASSPTGTGGAGETQYF.

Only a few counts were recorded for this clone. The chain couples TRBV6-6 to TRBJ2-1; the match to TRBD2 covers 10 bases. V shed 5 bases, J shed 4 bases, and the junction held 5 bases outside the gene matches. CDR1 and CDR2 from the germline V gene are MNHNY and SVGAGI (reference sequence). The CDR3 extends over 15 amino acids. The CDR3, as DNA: TGTGCCAGCAGTACTCCTAGCGGGAGTTACAATGAGCAGTTCTTC. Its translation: CASSTPSGSYNEQFF.

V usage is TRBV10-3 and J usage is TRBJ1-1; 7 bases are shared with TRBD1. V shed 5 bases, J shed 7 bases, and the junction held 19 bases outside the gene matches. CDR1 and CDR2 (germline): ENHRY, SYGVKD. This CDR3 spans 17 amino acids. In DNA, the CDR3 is TGTGCCATCAGTACCCCGGAGGACAGGCCAACGCCTAATGAAGCTTTCTTT. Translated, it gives CAISTPEDRPTPNEAFF.

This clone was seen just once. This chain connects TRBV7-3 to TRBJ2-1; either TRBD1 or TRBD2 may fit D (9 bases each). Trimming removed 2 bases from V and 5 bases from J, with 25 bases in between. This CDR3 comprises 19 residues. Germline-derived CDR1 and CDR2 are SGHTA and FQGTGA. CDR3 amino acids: CASSLVGTGLAGGNNEQFF. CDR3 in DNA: TGTGCCAGCAGCTTAGTTGGGACAGGGTTGGCGGGAGGGAACAATGAGCAGTTCTTC.

The CDR3 nucleotides are TGTGCCAGCAGCTTAGGGGGGGGGCAGGCAAACATTCAGTACTTC. Protein product: CASSLGGGQANIQYF. V gene TRBV7-2 combines with J gene TRBJ2-4, with a possible D match to TRBD2 (7 bases). The CDR3 length is 15 residues. The germline V gene encodes CDR1 SGHTA and CDR2 FQGNSA. V was clipped by 1 base and J by 6 bases, with 13 bases between them.

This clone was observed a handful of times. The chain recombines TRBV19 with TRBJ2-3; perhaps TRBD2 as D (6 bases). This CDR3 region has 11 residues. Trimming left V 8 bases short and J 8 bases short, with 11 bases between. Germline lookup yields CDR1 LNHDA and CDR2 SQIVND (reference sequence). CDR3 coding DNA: TGTGCCAGTCTCGGGGGTGTTACGCAGTATTTT. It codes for CASLGGVTQYF.

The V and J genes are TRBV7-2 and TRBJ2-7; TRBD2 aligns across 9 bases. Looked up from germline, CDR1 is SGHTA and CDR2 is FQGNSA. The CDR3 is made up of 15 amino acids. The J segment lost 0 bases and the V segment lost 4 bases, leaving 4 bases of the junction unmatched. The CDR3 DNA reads TGTGCCAGCAGCTCCAGCGGGGGGAGCTCCTACGAGCAGTACTTC. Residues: CASSSSGGSSYEQYF.